This paragraph reports one T cell receptor (beta chain). A junction end diverges from the germline sequence, so it may reflect a read error. CD8+CD57+ cell expansion, shown by flow cytometry, had occurred in the patients selected for sequencing. This specimen comes from a study of CD8+CD57+ T cells in acquired aplastic anemia. CDR1 is LNHNV, CDR2 YYDKDF, per germline (reference sequence). The CDR3 covers 14 residues. TCR beta VDJ and CDR3 profiling used genomic DNA as template. TCRdb itself ran the reads through MiXCR, one entry per CDR3 protein. The table records fewer than 300,000 distinct CDR3 sequences, approximately 79% of them present only once.

This chain connects TRBV15 to TRBJ1-6; unclear D gene. The receptor comes from a human donor with aplastic anemia. Sequencing was performed on sorted CD4+, CD8+, or CD8+CD57+ T cells (not recorded which) from PBMCs. CDR3: CATSRAGSNSPLHF. The CDR3 region has the DNA TGTGCCACCAGCAGAGCCGGGAGTAATTCTCCCCTCCACTTT.